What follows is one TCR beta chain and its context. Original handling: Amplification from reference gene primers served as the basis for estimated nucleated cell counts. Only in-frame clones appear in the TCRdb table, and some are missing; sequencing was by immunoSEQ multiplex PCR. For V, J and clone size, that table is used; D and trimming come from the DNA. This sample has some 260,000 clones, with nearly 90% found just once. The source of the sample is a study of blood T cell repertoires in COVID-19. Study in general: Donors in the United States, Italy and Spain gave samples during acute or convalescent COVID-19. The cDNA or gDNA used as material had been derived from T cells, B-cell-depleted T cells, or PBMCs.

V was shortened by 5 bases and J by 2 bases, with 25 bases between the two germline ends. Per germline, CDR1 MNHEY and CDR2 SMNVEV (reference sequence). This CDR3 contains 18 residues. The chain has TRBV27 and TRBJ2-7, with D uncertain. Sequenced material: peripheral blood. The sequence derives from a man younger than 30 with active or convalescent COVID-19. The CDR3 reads CASSPPVLGRGRTYEQYF. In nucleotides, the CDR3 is TGTGCCAGCAGTCCACCGGTTTTGGGTCGCGGAAGAACCTACGAGCAGTACTTC.